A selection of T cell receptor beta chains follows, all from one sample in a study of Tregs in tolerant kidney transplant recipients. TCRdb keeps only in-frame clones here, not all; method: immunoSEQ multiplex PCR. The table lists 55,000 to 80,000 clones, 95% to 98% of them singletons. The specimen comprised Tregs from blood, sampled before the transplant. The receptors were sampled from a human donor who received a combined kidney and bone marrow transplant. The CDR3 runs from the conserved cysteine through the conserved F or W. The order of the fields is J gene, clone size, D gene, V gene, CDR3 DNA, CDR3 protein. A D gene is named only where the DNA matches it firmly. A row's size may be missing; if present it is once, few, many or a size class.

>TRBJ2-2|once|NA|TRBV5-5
TGTGCCAGCAGCCCTTTTCAGATGAACACCGGGGAGCTGTTTTTT
CASSPFQMNTGELFF
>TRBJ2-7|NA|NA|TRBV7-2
TGTGCCAGCAGCTTGGGCACTAGGAGGGAGCAGTACTTC
CASSLGTRREQYF
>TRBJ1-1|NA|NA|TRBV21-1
TGTGCCAGGAGGACAGAGAACACTGAAGCTTTCTTT
CARRTENTEAFF
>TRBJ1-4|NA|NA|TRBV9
TGTGCCAGCAGTTTATCAGGGCCCTCTCTCGGCGAAAAACTGTTTTTT
CASSLSGPSLGEKLFF
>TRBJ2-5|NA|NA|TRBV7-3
TGTGCCAGCAGCTTAGGCCCCCAGCTGGGAGATGGGGAGACCCAGTACTTC
CASSLGPQLGDGETQYF
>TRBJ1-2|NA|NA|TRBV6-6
TGTGCCAGCAGCCCAGTCGATTATGGCTACACCTTC
CASSPVDYGYTF
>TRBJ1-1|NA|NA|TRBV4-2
TGTGCCAGCAGCCAGGGGACTTTCAACACTGAAGCTTTCTTT
CASSQGTFNTEAFF
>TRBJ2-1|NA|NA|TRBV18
TGTGCCAGCTCACCTGGGGGGGCAAATGAGCAGTTCTTC
CASSPGGANEQFF
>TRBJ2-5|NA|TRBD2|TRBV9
TGTGCCAGCAGCGTAGGTCTAGCGGGGCATGGTAAAGAGACCCAGTACTTC
CASSVGLAGHGKETQYF
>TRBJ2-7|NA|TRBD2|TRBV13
TGTGCCAGCAGCTTAGGACTAGCGGGGGGACAGCAGTACTTC
CASSLGLAGGQQYF
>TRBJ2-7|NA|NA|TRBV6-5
TGTGCCAGCAGCCCCGCGGGGACTCGATCTAACGAGCAGTACTTC
CASSPAGTRSNEQYF
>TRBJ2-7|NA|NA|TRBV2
TGTGCCAGCAGTGGTCAGGCCTCTTGGTACGAGCAGTACTTC
CASSGQASWYEQYF
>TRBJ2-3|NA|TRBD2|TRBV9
TGTGCCAGCAGCCCCTGGCGGGGGGGTAGGGATACGCAGTATTTT
CASSPWRGGRDTQYF
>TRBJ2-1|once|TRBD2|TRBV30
TGTGCCTGGAGTGTCAGGCTAGCGGGAGTGTACGAGCAGTTCTTC
CAWSVRLAGVYEQFF
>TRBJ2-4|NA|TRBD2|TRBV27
TGTGCCAGCCGTACCCCAGCGGGAGGAAACATTCAGTACTTC
CASRTPAGGNIQYF
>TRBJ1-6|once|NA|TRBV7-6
TGTGCCAGCAGCTTAATTGGCAGGGGTGATTCACCCCTCCACTTT
CASSLIGRGDSPLHF
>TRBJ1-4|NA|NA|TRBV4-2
TGTGCCAGCAGCCAAGTAGGTGGGACTAAGGGGGAAAAACTGTTTTTT
CASSQVGGTKGEKLFF
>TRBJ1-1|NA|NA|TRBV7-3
TGTGCCAGCAGCCAAGGCAGGGGCACTGAAGCTTTCTTT
CASSQGRGTEAFF
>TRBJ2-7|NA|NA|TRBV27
TGTGCCAGCAGGCCGGTTAGGGGCTCCTACGAGCAGTACTTC
CASRPVRGSYEQYF
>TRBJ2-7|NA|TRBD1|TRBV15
TGTGCCACCAGCAGAGACCGGGACAGGGGGTACGAGCAGTACTTC
CATSRDRDRGYEQYF
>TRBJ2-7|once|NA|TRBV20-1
TGCAGCTATAACCCAGGTTACGAGCAGTACTTC
CSYNPGYEQYF
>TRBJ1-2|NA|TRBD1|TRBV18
TGTGCCAGCTCACCTGGGCAGGGGGCTGCTTCTGGCTACACCTTC
CASSPGQGAASGYTF
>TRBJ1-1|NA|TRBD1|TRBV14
TGTGCCAGCAGCCGAGAGACAGGGATGTACACTGAAGCTTTCTTT
CASSRETGMYTEAFF